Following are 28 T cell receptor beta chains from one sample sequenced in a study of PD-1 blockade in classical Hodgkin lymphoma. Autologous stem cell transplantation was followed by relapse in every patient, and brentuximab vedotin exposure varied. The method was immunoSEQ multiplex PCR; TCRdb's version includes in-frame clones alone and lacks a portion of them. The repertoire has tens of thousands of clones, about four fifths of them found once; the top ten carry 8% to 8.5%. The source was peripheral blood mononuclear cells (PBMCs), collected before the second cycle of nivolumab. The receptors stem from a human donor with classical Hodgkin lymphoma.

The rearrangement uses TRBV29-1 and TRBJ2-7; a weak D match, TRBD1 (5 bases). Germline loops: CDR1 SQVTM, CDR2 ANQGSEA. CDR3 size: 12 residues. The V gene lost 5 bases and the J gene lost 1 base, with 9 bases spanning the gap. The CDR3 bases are TGCAGCGTTCTCACAGGATCCTACGAGCAGTACTTC. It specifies CSVLTGSYEQYF.

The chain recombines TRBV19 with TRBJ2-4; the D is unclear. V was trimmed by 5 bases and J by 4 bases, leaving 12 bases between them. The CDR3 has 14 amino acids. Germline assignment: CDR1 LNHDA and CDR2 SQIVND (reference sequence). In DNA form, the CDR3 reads TGTGCCAGTAGTTTAAGGGTAGGGAAAAACATTCAGTACTTC. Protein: CASSLRVGKNIQYF.

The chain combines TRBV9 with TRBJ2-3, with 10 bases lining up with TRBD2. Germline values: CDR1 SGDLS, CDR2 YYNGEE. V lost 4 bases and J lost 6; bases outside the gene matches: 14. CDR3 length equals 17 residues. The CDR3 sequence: CASSPLASGGGADTQYF. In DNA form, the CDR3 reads TGTGCCAGCAGCCCCCTCGCTAGCGGGGGCGGTGCCGATACGCAGTATTTT.

CDR3 protein: CASSGTASGNTIYF. For the CDR3, the DNA is TGTGCCAGCAGCGGTACAGCCTCTGGAAACACCATATATTTT. The chain joins TRBV5-4 to TRBJ1-3; no clear D. Germline assignment: CDR1 SGHNT and CDR2 YYREEE (reference sequence). The length of the CDR3 is 14 residues. V gave up 4 bases and J gave up 0 bases, with 8 bases separating them.

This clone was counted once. CDR3 nucleotide sequence: TGTGCCAGCAGCGTAGCACCTGATAGCAATCAGCCCCAGCATTTT. Amino acids: CASSVAPDSNQPQHF. V and J are TRBV9 and TRBJ1-5; no clear D gene. The CDR3 loop spans 15 amino acids. V was cut by 0 bases and J by 0 bases, with 7 bases left in between. Germline loops: CDR1 SGDLS, CDR2 YYNGEE.

This CDR3 reads CASSLSLAGGLSYNSPLHF. As DNA, the CDR3 is TGTGCCAGCAGTTTATCGCTCGCAGGGGGCCTCTCCTATAATTCACCCCTCCACTTT. The V and J genes are TRBV27 and TRBJ1-6, with 8 bases fitting TRBD1. The germline gives CDR1 MNHEY, CDR2 SMNVEV (reference sequence). Unmatched junction bases numbered 7, after V lost 0 bases and J lost 0 bases. This CDR3 region has 19 residues.

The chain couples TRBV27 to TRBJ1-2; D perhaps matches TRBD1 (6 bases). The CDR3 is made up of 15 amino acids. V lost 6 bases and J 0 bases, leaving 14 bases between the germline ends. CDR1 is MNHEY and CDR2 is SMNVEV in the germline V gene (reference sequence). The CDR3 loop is CASSLWDTANYGYTF. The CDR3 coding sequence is TGTGCCAGCAGCTTGTGGGACACAGCTAACTATGGCTACACCTTC.

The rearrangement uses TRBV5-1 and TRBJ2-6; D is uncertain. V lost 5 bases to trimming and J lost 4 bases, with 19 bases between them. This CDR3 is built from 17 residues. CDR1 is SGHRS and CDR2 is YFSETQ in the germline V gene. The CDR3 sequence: CASRPGPSPFGANVLTF. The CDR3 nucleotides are TGCGCCAGCAGGCCCGGCCCCAGCCCGTTCGGGGCCAACGTCCTGACTTTC.

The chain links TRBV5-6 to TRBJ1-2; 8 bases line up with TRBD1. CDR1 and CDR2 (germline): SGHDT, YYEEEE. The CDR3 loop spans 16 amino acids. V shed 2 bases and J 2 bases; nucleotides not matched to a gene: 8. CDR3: CASSLDRGRKNYGYTF. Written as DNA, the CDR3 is TGTGCCAGCAGCTTAGACAGGGGCCGAAAGAACTATGGCTACACCTTC.

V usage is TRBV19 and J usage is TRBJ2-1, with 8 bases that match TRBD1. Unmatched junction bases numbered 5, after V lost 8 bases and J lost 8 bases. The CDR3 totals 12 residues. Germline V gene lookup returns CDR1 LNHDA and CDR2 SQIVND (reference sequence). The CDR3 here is CASGDRTYEQFF. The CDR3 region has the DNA TGTGCCAGTGGGGACAGGACCTATGAGCAGTTCTTC.

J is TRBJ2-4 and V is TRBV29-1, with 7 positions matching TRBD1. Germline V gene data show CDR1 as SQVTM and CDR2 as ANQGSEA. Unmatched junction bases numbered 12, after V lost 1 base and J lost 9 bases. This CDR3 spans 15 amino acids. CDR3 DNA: TGCAGCGTTGAAGGTACTCCGGGACAGCCCTTCATTCAGTACTTC. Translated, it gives CSVEGTPGQPFIQYF.

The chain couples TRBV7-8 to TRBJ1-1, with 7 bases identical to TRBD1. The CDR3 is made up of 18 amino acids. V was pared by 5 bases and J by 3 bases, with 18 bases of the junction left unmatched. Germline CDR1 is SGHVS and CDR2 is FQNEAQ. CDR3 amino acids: CASSPRRRGLMRDTEAFF. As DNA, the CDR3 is TGTGCCAGCAGCCCCCGACGAAGGGGGCTGATGAGAGACACTGAAGCTTTCTTT. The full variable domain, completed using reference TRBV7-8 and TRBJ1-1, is GAGVSQSPRYKVAKRGQDVALRCDPISGHVSLFWYQQALGQGPEFLTYFQNEAQLDKSGLPSDRFFAERPEGSVSTLKIQRTQQEDSAVYLCASSPRRRGLMRDTEAFFGQGTRLTVV.

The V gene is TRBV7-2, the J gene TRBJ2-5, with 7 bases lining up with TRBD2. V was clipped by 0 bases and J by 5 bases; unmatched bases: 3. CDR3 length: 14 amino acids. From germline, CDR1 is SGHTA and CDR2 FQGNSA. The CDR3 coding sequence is TGTGCCAGCAGCTTAGCGGGGGGGATCGAGACCCAGTACTTC. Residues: CASSLAGGIETQYF.

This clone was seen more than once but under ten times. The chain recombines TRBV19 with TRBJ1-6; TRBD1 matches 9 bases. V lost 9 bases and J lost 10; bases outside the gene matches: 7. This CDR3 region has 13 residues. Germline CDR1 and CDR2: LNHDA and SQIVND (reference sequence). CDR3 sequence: CASAGTGLSPLHF. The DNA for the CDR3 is TGTGCCAGCGCCGGGACAGGGTTATCACCCCTCCACTTT.

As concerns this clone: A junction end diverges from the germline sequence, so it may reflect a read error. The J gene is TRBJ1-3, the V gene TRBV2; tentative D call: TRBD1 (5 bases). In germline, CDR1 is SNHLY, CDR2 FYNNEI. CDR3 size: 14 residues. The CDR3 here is CASKQGHSGSTIYF. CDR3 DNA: TGTGCCAGCAAGCAGGGCCACTCTGGAAGCACCATATATTTT.

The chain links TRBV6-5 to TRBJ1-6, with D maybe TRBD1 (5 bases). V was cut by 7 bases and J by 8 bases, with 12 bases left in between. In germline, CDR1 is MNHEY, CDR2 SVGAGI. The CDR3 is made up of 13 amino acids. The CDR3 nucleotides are TGTGCCAGCACAGGGACGACGGATTCACCCCTCCACTTT. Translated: CASTGTTDSPLHF.

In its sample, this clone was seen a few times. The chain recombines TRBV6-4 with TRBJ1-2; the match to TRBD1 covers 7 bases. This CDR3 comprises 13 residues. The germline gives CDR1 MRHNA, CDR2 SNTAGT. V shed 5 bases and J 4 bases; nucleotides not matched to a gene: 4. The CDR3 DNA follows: TGTGCCAGCAGTCCGGGACAGTCCTATGGCTACACCTTC. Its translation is CASSPGQSYGYTF.

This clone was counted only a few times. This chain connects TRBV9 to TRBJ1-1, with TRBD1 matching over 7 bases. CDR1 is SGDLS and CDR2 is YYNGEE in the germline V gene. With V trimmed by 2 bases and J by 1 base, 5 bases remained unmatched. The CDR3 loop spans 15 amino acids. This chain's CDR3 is CASSVQGQPNTEAFF. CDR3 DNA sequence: TGTGCCAGCAGCGTCCAGGGACAGCCGAACACTGAAGCTTTCTTT. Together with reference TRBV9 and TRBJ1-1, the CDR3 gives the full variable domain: DSGVTQTPKHLITATGQRVTLRCSPRSGDLSVYWYQQSLDQGLQFLIQYYNGEERAKGNILERFSAQQFPDLHSELNLSSLELGDSALYFCASSVQGQPNTEAFFGQGTRLTVV.

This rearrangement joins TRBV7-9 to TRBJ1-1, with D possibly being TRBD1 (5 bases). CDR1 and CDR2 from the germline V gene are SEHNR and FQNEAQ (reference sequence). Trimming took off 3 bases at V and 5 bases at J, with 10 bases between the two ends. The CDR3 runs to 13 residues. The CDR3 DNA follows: TGTGCCAGCAGCTTTCGGGGGAGGACTGAAGCTTTCTTT. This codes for CASSFRGRTEAFF.

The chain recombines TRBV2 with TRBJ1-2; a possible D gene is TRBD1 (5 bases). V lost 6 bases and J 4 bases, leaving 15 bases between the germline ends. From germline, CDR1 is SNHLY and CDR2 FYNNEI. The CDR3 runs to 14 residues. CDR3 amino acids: CASRVRVNLYGYTF. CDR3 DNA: TGTGCCAGCAGAGTCAGGGTTAACCTCTATGGCTACACCTTC.

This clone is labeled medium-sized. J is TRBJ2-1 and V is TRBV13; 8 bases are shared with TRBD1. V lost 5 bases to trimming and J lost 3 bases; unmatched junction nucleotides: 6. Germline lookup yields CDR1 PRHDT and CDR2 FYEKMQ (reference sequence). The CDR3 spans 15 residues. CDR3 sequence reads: CASSHGTGSYNEQFF. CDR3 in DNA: TGTGCCAGCAGCCACGGGACAGGAAGCTACAATGAGCAGTTCTTC.

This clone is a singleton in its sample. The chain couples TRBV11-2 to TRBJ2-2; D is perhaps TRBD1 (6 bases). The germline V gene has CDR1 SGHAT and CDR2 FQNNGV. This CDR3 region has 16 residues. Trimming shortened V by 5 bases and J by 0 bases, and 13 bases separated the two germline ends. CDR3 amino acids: CASSPLQGPNTGELFF. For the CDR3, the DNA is TGTGCCAGCAGCCCGCTACAGGGCCCGAACACCGGGGAGCTGTTTTTT. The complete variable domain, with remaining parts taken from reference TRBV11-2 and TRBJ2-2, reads EAGVAQSPRYKIIEKRQSVAFWCNPISGHATLYWYQQILGQGPKLLIQFQNNGVVDDSQLPKDRFSAERLKGVDSTLKIQPAKLEDSAVYLCASSPLQGPNTGELFFGEGSRLTVL.

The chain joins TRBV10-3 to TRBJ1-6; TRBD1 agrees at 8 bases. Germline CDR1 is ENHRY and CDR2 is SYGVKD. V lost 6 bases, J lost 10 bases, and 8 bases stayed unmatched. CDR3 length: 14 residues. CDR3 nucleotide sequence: TGTGCCATCAGCCCGACAGGGGCCGACTCACCCCTCCACTTT. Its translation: CAISPTGADSPLHF.

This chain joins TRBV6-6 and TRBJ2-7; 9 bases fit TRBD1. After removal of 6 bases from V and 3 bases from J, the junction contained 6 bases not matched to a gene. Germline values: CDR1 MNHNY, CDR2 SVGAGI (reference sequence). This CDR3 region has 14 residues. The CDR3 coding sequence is TGTGCCAGCAGCAAACAGGGGGCCCTCTACGAGCAGTACTTC. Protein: CASSKQGALYEQYF.

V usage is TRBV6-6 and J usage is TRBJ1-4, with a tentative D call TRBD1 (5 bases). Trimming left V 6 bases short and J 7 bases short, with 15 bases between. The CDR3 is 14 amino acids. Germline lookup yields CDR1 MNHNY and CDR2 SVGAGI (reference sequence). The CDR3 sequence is CASSRDGFSEKLFF. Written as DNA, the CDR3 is TGTGCCAGCAGCCGGGACGGATTCTCTGAAAAACTGTTTTTT.

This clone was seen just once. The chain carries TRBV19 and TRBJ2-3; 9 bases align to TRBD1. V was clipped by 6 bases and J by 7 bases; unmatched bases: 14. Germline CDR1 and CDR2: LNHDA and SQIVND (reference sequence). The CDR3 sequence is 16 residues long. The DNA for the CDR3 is TGTGCCAGTAGCCAGGTCCCGGGACAGGGTGGCAATACGCAGTATTTT. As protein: CASSQVPGQGGNTQYF. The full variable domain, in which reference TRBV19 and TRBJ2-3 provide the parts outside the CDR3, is DGGITQSPKYLFRKEGQNVTLSCEQNLNHDAMYWYRQDPGQGLRLIYYSQIVNDFQKGDIAEGYSVSREKKESFPLTVTSAQKNPTAFYLCASSQVPGQGGNTQYFGPGTRLTVL.

DNA for the CDR3: TGTGCCAGCAGCTTAGATGCTAGCGGGGGCAATGAGCAGTTCTTC. Protein sequence: CASSLDASGGNEQFF. This chain uses TRBV11-3 with TRBJ2-1; 10 nucleotides align to TRBD2. CDR1 is SGHNT and CDR2 is YENEEA in the germline V gene. After removal of 0 bases from V and 6 bases from J, the junction contained 2 bases not matched to a gene. The CDR3 contains 15 residues.

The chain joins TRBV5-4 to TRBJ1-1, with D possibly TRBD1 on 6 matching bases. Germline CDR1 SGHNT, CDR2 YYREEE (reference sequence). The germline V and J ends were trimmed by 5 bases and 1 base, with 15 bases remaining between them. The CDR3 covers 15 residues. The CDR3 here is CASRETGGGNTEAFF. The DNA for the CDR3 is TGTGCCAGCAGGGAGACAGGAGGAGGGAACACTGAAGCTTTCTTT.